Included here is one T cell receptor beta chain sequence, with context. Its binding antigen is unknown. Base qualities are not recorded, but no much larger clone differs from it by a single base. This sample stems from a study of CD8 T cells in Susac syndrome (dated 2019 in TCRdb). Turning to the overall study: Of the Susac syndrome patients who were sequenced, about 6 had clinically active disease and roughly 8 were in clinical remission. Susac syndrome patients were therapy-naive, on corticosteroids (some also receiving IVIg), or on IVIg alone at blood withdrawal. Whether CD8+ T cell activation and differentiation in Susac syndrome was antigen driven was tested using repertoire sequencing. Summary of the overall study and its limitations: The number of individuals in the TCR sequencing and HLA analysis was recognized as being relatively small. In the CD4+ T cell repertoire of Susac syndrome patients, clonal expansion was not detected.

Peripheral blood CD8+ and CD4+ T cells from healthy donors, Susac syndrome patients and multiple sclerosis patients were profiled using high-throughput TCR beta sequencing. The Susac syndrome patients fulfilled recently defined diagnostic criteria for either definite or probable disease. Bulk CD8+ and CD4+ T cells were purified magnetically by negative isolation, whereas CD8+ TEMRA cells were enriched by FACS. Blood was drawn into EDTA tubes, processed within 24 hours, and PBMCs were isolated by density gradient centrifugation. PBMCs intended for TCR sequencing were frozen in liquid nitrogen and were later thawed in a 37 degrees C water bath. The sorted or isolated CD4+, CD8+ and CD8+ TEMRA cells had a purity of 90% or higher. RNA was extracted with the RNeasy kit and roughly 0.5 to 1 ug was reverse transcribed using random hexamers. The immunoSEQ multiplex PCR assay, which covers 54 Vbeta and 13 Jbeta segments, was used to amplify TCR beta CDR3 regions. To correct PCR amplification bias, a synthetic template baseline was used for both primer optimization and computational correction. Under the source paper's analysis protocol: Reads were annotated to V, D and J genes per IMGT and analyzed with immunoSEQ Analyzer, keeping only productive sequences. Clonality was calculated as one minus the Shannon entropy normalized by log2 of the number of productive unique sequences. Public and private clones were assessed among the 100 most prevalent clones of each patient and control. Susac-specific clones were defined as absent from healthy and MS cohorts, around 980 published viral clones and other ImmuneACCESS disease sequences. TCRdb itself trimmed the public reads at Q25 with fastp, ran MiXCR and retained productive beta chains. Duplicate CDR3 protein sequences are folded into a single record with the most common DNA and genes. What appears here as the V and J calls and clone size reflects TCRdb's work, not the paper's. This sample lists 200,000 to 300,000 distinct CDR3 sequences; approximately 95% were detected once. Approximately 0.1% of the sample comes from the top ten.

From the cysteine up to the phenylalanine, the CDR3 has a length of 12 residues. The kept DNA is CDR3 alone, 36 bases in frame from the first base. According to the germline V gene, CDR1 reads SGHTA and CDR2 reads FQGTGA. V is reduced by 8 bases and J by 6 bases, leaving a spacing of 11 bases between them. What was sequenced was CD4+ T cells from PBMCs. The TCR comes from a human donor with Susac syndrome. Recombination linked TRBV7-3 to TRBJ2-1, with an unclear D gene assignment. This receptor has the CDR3 CASGSAPNEQFF. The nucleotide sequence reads TGTGCCAGCGGGTCAGCCCCCAATGAGCAGTTCTTC.